This is a list of T cell receptor beta chains from one sample in a study of molecular identifiers for immune sequencing clone quantification. Each CDR3 protein gets one entry after TCRdb re-called the PCR reads with MiXCR. Seen here are more than 450,000 distinct CDR3 sequences, about 20% observed once, and the top ten hold around 0.84%. Sequences were obtained from naive CD8+ T cells from blood, with Jurkat cell RNA spiked in. The origin of the receptors is a human donor in good health. Some libraries in this study had Jurkat cell RNA spiked in. The CDR3 runs from the conserved cysteine through the conserved F or W. The order of the fields is J gene, D gene, clone size, V gene, CDR3 protein, CDR3 DNA. A D gene is named only where the DNA matches it firmly. Part of the rows lack a size; the others show once, few, many or a class for expanded clones.

j_call: TRBJ2-1; d_call: .; clone_size: few; v_call: TRBV19; cdr3_aa: CASSITQGAPYNEQFF; cdr3_nt: TGTGCCAGTAGTATAACACAGGGAGCACCCTACAATGAGCAGTTCTTC
j_call: TRBJ2-5; d_call: .; clone_size: .; v_call: TRBV27; cdr3_aa: CASSDPAGTQETQYF; cdr3_nt: TGTGCCAGCAGTGACCCAGCGGGGACACAAGAGACCCAGTACTTC
j_call: TRBJ2-7; d_call: TRBD2; clone_size: many; v_call: TRBV29-1; cdr3_aa: CSVETAGGYEQYF; cdr3_nt: TGCAGCGTTGAAACGGCGGGAGGCTACGAGCAGTACTTC
j_call: TRBJ2-7; d_call: TRBD2; clone_size: .; v_call: TRBV20-1; cdr3_aa: CSARDSGLAVYEQYF; cdr3_nt: TGCAGTGCTAGAGACTCCGGGCTAGCGGTCTACGAGCAGTACTTC
j_call: TRBJ2-5; d_call: TRBD2; clone_size: many; v_call: TRBV6-5; cdr3_aa: CASSGLAGATQHQETQYF; cdr3_nt: TGTGCCAGCAGTGGACTAGCGGGGGCGACACAGCACCAAGAGACCCAGTACTTC
j_call: TRBJ2-7; d_call: .; clone_size: .; v_call: TRBV12-3/TRBV12-4; cdr3_aa: CASTLDSIHSSYGQYF; cdr3_nt: TGTGCCAGCACCCTGGACTCCATTCATAGCTCCTACGGGCAGTACTTC
j_call: TRBJ2-1; d_call: TRBD1; clone_size: many; v_call: TRBV6-2/TRBV6-3; cdr3_aa: CASSLQGSTYNEQFF; cdr3_nt: TGTGCCAGCTCTTTACAGGGGAGCACCTACAATGAGCAGTTCTTC
j_call: TRBJ2-1; d_call: .; clone_size: .; v_call: TRBV6-2/TRBV6-3; cdr3_aa: CASRSRSGTYNEQFF; cdr3_nt: TGTGCCAGCAGATCCCGTAGCGGAACCTACAATGAGCAGTTCTTC
j_call: TRBJ2-7; d_call: .; clone_size: .; v_call: TRBV27; cdr3_aa: CASSPHESVNYEQYF; cdr3_nt: TGTGCCAGCAGCCCGCATGAATCAGTCAACTACGAGCAGTACTTC
j_call: TRBJ2-2; d_call: .; clone_size: few; v_call: TRBV6-2/TRBV6-3; cdr3_aa: CASSYSPGTGELFF; cdr3_nt: TGTGCCAGCAGTTACTCCCCTGGTACCGGGGAGCTGTTTTTT
j_call: TRBJ2-1; d_call: .; clone_size: few; v_call: TRBV9; cdr3_aa: CASSAPRNTNEQFF; cdr3_nt: TGTGCCAGCAGCGCCCCCAGAAACACGAATGAGCAGTTCTTC
j_call: TRBJ2-7; d_call: .; clone_size: many; v_call: TRBV7-9; cdr3_aa: CASSYRDHEQYF; cdr3_nt: TGTGCCAGCAGTTACAGGGACCACGAGCAGTACTTC
j_call: TRBJ1-3; d_call: .; clone_size: many; v_call: TRBV29-1; cdr3_aa: CSVEGTLGFSGNTIYF; cdr3_nt: TGCAGCGTTGAAGGGACGTTAGGATTCTCTGGAAACACCATATATTTT
j_call: TRBJ2-7; d_call: TRBD1; clone_size: few; v_call: TRBV29-1; cdr3_aa: CSARDRAYEQYF; cdr3_nt: TGCAGCGCCCGGGACAGGGCCTACGAGCAGTACTTC
j_call: TRBJ1-4; d_call: TRBD1; clone_size: many; v_call: TRBV12-3/TRBV12-4; cdr3_aa: CASRRTGDEKLFF; cdr3_nt: TGTGCCAGCAGGCGGACAGGGGATGAAAAACTGTTTTTT
j_call: TRBJ2-3; d_call: .; clone_size: .; v_call: TRBV27; cdr3_aa: CASSFHGGGGTQYF; cdr3_nt: TGTGCCAGCAGTTTCCACGGGGGTGGAGGTACGCAGTATTTT
j_call: TRBJ2-1; d_call: TRBD2; clone_size: many; v_call: TRBV29-1; cdr3_aa: CSVRLAGRYNEQFF; cdr3_nt: TGCAGCGTTCGGCTAGCGGGTCGGTACAATGAGCAGTTCTTC
j_call: TRBJ2-2; d_call: .; clone_size: few; v_call: TRBV10-2; cdr3_aa: CASSEWLTNTGELFF; cdr3_nt: TGCGCCAGCAGTGAGTGGCTTACGAACACCGGGGAGCTGTTTTTT
j_call: TRBJ2-3; d_call: TRBD2; clone_size: many; v_call: TRBV20-1; cdr3_aa: CSARPLTSGPLPGTDTQYF; cdr3_nt: TGCAGTGCTAGACCATTAACTAGCGGGCCTCTCCCCGGCACAGATACGCAGTATTTT
j_call: TRBJ2-2; d_call: TRBD1; clone_size: .; v_call: TRBV4-3; cdr3_aa: CASSWGQGNTGELFF; cdr3_nt: TGCGCCAGCAGCTGGGGACAGGGAAACACCGGGGAGCTGTTTTTT
j_call: TRBJ1-5; d_call: .; clone_size: many; v_call: TRBV28; cdr3_aa: CASRGADSNQPQHF; cdr3_nt: TGTGCCAGCAGGGGCGCGGATAGCAATCAGCCCCAGCATTTT
j_call: TRBJ1-5; d_call: .; clone_size: many; v_call: TRBV6-6; cdr3_aa: CASKWAGSDQPQHF; cdr3_nt: TGTGCCAGTAAGTGGGCAGGGAGCGATCAGCCCCAGCATTTT
j_call: TRBJ1-2; d_call: .; clone_size: few; v_call: TRBV5-3; cdr3_aa: CASSLGKTAYYGYTF; cdr3_nt: TGTGCCAGCAGCTTGGGAAAGACAGCCTACTATGGCTACACCTTC
j_call: TRBJ1-3; d_call: .; clone_size: few; v_call: TRBV4-2; cdr3_aa: CASSQDWTDSGNTIYF; cdr3_nt: TGTGCCAGCAGCCAAGATTGGACAGACTCTGGAAACACCATATATTTT
j_call: TRBJ1-2; d_call: TRBD1; clone_size: few; v_call: TRBV29-1; cdr3_aa: CSVIIRDSTYGYTF; cdr3_nt: TGCAGCGTTATAATCCGGGACAGTACCTATGGCTACACCTTC
j_call: TRBJ1-3; d_call: .; clone_size: few; v_call: TRBV9; cdr3_aa: CASSALSGNTIYF; cdr3_nt: TGTGCCAGCAGCGCCCTATCTGGAAACACCATATATTTT
j_call: TRBJ2-2; d_call: .; clone_size: few; v_call: TRBV6-2/TRBV6-3; cdr3_aa: CASSYPDMYTGELFF; cdr3_nt: TGTGCCAGCAGTTACCCCGACATGTACACCGGGGAGCTGTTTTTT
j_call: TRBJ2-7; d_call: TRBD2; clone_size: few; v_call: TRBV4-3; cdr3_aa: CASSHQTSGGARFYEQYF; cdr3_nt: TGCGCCAGCAGCCACCAGACTAGCGGGGGGGCACGGTTTTACGAGCAGTACTTC
j_call: TRBJ2-3; d_call: .; clone_size: many; v_call: TRBV2; cdr3_aa: CASSVWRVDTQYF; cdr3_nt: TGTGCCAGCAGTGTATGGAGGGTGGATACGCAGTATTTT
j_call: TRBJ2-6; d_call: TRBD2; clone_size: .; v_call: TRBV20-1; cdr3_aa: CSARALADPSAGANVLTF; cdr3_nt: TGCAGTGCTAGAGCCCTAGCGGATCCGTCAGCTGGGGCCAACGTCCTGACTTTC
j_call: TRBJ2-7; d_call: TRBD1; clone_size: few; v_call: TRBV12-3/TRBV12-4; cdr3_aa: CASSLVFDRGNEQYF; cdr3_nt: TGTGCCAGCAGTTTAGTGTTCGACAGGGGAAACGAGCAGTACTTC